This record concerns one T cell receptor beta chain sequence. Method: immunoSEQ multiplex PCR; TCRdb's copy keeps in-frame clones and lacks some. The data hold approximately 72,000 clones, with approximately 86% observed a single time. The source of the sample is a study of blood T cell repertoires in COVID-19. The germline V and J ends were trimmed by 0 bases and 3 bases, with 12 bases remaining between them. Germline V CDR1 and CDR2: SEHNR, FQNEAQ (reference sequence). The CDR3 covers 15 residues. The sample taken for sequencing was peripheral blood. The clonotype was recovered from a man aged 45-65 years with acute or convalescent COVID-19. The chain combines TRBV7-9 with TRBJ2-7; maybe TRBD1 (5 bases). CDR3 bases: TGTGCCAGCAGCTTAGCGACAGAGAGGTTCTACGAGCAGTACTTC. Amino acid sequence: CASSLATERFYEQYF.